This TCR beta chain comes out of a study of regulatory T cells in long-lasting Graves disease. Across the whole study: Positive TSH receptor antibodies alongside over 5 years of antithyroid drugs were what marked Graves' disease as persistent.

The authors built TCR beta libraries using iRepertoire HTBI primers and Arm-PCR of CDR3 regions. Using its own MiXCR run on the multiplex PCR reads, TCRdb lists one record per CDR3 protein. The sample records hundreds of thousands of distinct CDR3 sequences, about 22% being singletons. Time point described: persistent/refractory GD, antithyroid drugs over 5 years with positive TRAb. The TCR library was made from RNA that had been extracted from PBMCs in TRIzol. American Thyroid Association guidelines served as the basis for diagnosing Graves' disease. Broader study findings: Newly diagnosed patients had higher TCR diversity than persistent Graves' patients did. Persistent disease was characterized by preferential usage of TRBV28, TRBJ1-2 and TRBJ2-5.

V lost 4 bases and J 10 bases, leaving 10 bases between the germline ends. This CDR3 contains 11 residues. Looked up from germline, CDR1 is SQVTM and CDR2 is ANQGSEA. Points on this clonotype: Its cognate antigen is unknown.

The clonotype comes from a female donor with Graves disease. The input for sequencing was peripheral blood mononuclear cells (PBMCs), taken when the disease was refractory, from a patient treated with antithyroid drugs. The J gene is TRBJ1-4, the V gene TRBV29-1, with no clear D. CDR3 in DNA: TGCAGCGTTGGATTCGAGGGAAAACTGTTTTTT. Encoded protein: CSVGFEGKLFF.